Below are 14 T cell receptor beta chains sequenced from a single sample in a study of cytomegalovirus exposure and HLA in healthy donors. A multiplex PCR was run with 60 Vbeta primers and 13 Jbeta primers. Using immunoSEQ multiplex PCR, the repertoire was profiled, and TCRdb retains in-frame clones only, with some absent. The sample includes some 180,000 clones, roughly three quarters seen only once; the top ten take roughly 2.5%. Sequences were obtained from PBMCs. These receptors were collected from a woman under 40 in good health and CMV-seropositive.

The rearrangement links TRBV29-1 to TRBJ1-1, with D perhaps TRBD1 (6 bases). The germline V and J ends were trimmed by 2 bases and 0 bases, with 13 bases remaining between them. The CDR3 extends over 15 amino acids. Germline-derived CDR1 and CDR2 are SQVTM and ANQGSEA. The CDR3: CSVERDTNLNTEAFF. CDR3 DNA sequence: TGCAGCGTTGAACGGGACACCAATCTGAACACTGAAGCTTTCTTT.

The DNA of the CDR3 is TGTGCCAGTAGTATAGCAGGGGTTATGGAGCAGTACTTC. Its protein is CASSIAGVMEQYF. The genes are TRBV19 and TRBJ2-7, with a weak D call TRBD1 (6 bases). CDR1 is LNHDA and CDR2 is SQIVND in the germline V gene (reference sequence). The CDR3 sequence is 13 residues long. V gave up 1 base and J gave up 7 bases, with 11 bases separating them.

This clone was observed a handful of times. This chain joins TRBV7-8 and TRBJ2-3; 8 bases map to TRBD1. V trimming: 5 bases; J trimming: 4 bases; junction bases outside the gene matches: 5. The germline gives CDR1 SGHVS, CDR2 FQNEAQ. This CDR3 has 14 residues. DNA for the CDR3: TGTGCCAGCAGCCTCGGACAGGGCGCAGATACGCAGTATTTT. Translated: CASSLGQGADTQYF.

V is TRBV6-5 and J is TRBJ2-7, with 8 bases lining up with TRBD1. Per germline, CDR1 MNHEY and CDR2 SVGAGI. Germline trimming cut 6 bases from V and 2 bases from J; bases unmatched to any gene: 6. CDR3 length equals 14 residues. Written as DNA, the CDR3 is TGTGCCAGCAGCTCAAGGACAGGGCCCTACGAGCAGTACTTC. Its translation: CASSSRTGPYEQYF.

This chain links TRBV18 with TRBJ2-7, with 10 positions matching TRBD1. This CDR3 comprises 17 residues. Germline assignment: CDR1 KGHSH and CDR2 LQKENI. V lost 4 bases to trimming and J lost 2 bases; unmatched junction nucleotides: 11. CDR3 amino acids: CASSRDRGLSNTYEQYF. The CDR3 nucleotides are TGTGCCAGCTCACGAGACAGGGGGCTATCAAACACCTACGAGCAGTACTTC.

This chain joins TRBV28 and TRBJ2-2; TRBD1 might be the D (6 bases). This CDR3 region has 17 residues. The V gene lost 5 bases and the J gene lost 0 bases, with 16 bases spanning the gap. CDR1 is MDHEN and CDR2 is SYDVKM in the germline V gene. CDR3 amino acids: CASSAPQGPTNTGELFF. DNA of the CDR3: TGTGCCAGCAGTGCCCCGCAGGGGCCCACGAACACCGGGGAGCTGTTTTTT.

This clone showed up just once. The V gene is TRBV7-8, the J gene TRBJ1-6; D remains ambiguous. From germline, CDR1 is SGHVS and CDR2 FQNEAQ. V was clipped by 0 bases and J by 7 bases, with 7 bases between them. The CDR3 has 14 amino acids. DNA of the CDR3: TGTGCCAGCAGCTTAGCGCGAAAAAATTCACCCCTCCACTTT. Its translation is CASSLARKNSPLHF.

The chain links TRBV10-3 to TRBJ1-6; 10 bases are shared with TRBD1. Trimming removed 10 bases from V and 0 bases from J; junction bases left unmatched: 12. Germline CDR1 reads ENHRY; CDR2 reads SYGVKD. The CDR3 has 18 amino acids. CDR3: CAKRRQGANSSYNSPLHF. CDR3 nucleotide sequence: TGTGCCAAGCGCCGACAGGGGGCGAATAGCTCCTATAATTCACCCCTCCACTTT.

This clone was counted between two and nine times. V and J are TRBV11-2 and TRBJ1-2; 9 nucleotides agree with TRBD1. V was clipped by 5 bases and J by 8 bases; unmatched bases: 6. The V gene's germline CDR1 is SGHAT and CDR2 FQNNGV. The CDR3 sequence is 13 residues long. In DNA form, the CDR3 reads TGTGCCAGCAGCCCCAGGACAGGGGACGGCTACACCTTC. Translating gives CASSPRTGDGYTF.

This sequence joins TRBV5-1 and TRBJ1-2; TRBD1 might be the D (6 bases). Germline values: CDR1 SGHRS, CDR2 YFSETQ. Between the trimmed V and J ends, which lost 4 bases and 6 bases, there was a span of 19 bases. The CDR3 sequence is 15 residues long. CDR3 nucleotide sequence: TGCGCCAGCAGCCTGGCCAGGGGACCAACGGATGGCTACACCTTC. This encodes CASSLARGPTDGYTF.

The chain employs TRBV4-1 and TRBJ2-7; weak D call: TRBD2 (7 bases). Germline V gives CDR1 MGHRA, CDR2 YSYEKL. Trimming took 3 bases from V and 5 from J, leaving 14 bases between them. This CDR3 spans 14 amino acids. The CDR3 protein is CASSHRGGVDEQYF. CDR3 DNA sequence: TGCGCCAGCAGCCACAGGGGAGGGGTCGACGAGCAGTACTTC.

This chain connects TRBV11-3 to TRBJ2-7, with D tentatively TRBD2 (5 bases). Germline V gene data show CDR1 as SGHNT and CDR2 as YENEEA. Trimming shortened V by 6 bases and J by 3 bases, and 15 bases separated the two germline ends. CDR3 size: 14 residues. The CDR3 here is CASSGGSRRYEQYF. The CDR3 nucleotides read TGTGCCAGCAGTGGAGGCAGCCGCCGCTACGAGCAGTACTTC.

The chain joins TRBV7-3 to TRBJ2-3, with TRBD2 identical over 9 bases. Germline loops: CDR1 SGHTA, CDR2 FQGTGA. The CDR3 consists of 16 residues. The trim removed 1 base at V and 0 bases at J, leaving 2 bases unmatched. The CDR3 region is CASSLNSGGSTDTQYF. CDR3 DNA: TGTGCCAGCAGCTTAAACAGCGGGGGGAGCACAGATACGCAGTATTTT.

Worth noting for this clone: Because it lacks the conserved phenylalanine or tryptophan at the end, this CDR3 is likely a read error. Other DNA sequences in the same sample also yield this CDR3. The CDR3 sequence: CASSPERKSPLHV. CDR3 DNA sequence: TGTGCCAGCAGCCCTGAGAGGAAATCACCCCTCCACGTT. The V and J genes are TRBV6-5 and TRBJ1-6, with D unclear. Germline V gene lookup returns CDR1 MNHEY and CDR2 SVGAGI. V lost 6 bases and J lost 10, with 13 bases in between. This CDR3 has 13 residues.